The subject of this entry is one TCR beta chain. Antigen specificity is unknown. J lost 8 bases, V lost 2 bases, and 8 bases had no gene match. Per the germline V gene, CDR1 is MNHEY and CDR2 is SVGAGI. The CDR3 is made up of 14 amino acids. The data belong to a study of cytomegalovirus exposure and HLA in healthy donors. These donors were members of the roughly 120-subject validation cohort, a group separate from the roughly 670-subject first cohort. Study conclusions and caveats: Among TCR sequences, most were rare, though some public TCRs appeared in many donors. The study put roughly 160 TCR beta chains on its list as cytomegalovirus-associated. Subsequent analysis found a tendency for first-cohort TCR clusters to co-occur within the 95 to 150 validation repertoires.

Produced via immunoSEQ multiplex PCR; TCRdb's table is partial and in-frame only. This sample has 86,000 or so clones, with almost 97% found just once. The chain carries TRBV6-5 and TRBJ1-2, with 7 bases lining up with TRBD1. The clonotype originates from a man aged 18 to 29 in good health and CMV-seropositive. Sequenced input: PBMCs. The DNA for the CDR3 is TGTGCCAGCAGTTACAGTCGCCAGGGGGACGGCTACACCTTC. Translating gives CASSYSRQGDGYTF.